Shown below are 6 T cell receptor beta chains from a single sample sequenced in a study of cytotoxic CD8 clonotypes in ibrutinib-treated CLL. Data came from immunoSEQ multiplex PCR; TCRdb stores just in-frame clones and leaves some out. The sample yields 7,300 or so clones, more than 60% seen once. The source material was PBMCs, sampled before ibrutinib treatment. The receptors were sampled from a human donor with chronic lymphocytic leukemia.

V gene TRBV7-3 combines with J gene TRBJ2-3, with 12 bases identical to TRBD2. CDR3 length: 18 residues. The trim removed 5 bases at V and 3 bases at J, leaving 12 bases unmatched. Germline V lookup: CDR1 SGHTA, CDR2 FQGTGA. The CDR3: CASSRRTSGVRGTDTQYF. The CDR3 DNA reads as TGTGCCAGCAGCAGGCGGACTAGCGGGGTACGAGGGACAGATACGCAGTATTTT.

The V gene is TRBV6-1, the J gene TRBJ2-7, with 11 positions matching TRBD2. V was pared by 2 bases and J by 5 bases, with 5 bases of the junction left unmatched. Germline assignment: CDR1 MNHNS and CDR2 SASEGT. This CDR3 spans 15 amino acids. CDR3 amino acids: CASSELGTSGNEQYF. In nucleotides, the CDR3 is TGTGCCAGCAGTGAACTAGGGACTAGCGGTAACGAGCAGTACTTC.

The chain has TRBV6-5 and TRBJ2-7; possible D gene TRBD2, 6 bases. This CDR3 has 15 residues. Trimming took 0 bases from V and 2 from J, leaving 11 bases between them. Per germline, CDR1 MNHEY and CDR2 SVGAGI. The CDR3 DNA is TGTGCCAGCAGTTACTCACATAGCGGTACCTACGAGCAGTACTTC. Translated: CASSYSHSGTYEQYF.

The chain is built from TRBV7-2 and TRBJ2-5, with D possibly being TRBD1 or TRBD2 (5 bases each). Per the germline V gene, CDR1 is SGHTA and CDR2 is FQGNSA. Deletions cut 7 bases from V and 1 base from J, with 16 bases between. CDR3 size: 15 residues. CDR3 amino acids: CASKPVPGPQETQYF. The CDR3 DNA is TGTGCCAGCAAACCTGTCCCGGGGCCCCAAGAGACCCAGTACTTC.

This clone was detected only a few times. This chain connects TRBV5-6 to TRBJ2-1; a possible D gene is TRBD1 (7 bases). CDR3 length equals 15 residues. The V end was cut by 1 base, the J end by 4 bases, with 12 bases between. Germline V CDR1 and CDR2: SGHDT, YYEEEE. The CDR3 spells CASSLFQGGYNEQFF. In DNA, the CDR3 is TGTGCCAGCAGCTTGTTCCAGGGGGGTTACAATGAGCAGTTCTTC.

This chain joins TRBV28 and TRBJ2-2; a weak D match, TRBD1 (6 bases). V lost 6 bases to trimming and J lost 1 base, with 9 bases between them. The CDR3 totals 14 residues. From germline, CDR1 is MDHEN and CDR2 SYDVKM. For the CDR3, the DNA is TGTGCCAGCAGCGGACAGATGAACACCGGGGAGCTGTTTTTT. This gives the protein CASSGQMNTGELFF.